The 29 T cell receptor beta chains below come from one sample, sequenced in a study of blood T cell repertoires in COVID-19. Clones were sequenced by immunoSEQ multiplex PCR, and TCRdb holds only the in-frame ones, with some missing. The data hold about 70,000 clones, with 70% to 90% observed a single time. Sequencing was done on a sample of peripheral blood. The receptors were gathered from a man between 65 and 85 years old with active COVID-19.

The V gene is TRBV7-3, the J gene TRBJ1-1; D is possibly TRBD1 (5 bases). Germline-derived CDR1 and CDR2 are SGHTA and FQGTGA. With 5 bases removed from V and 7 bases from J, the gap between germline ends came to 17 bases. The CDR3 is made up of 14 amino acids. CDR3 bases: TGTGCCAGCAGCATACGCCCTGGGGGGATTGAAGCTTTCTTT. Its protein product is CASSIRPGGIEAFF. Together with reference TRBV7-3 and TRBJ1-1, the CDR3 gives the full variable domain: GAGVSQTPSNKVTEKGKYVELRCDPISGHTALYWYRQSLGQGPEFLIYFQGTGAADDSGLPNDRFFAVRPEGSVSTLKIQRTERGDSAVYLCASSIRPGGIEAFFGQGTRLTVV.

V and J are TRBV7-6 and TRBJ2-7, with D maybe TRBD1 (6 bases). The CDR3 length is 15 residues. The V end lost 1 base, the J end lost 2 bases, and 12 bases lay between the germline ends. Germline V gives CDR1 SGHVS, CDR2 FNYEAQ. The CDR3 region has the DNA TGTGCCAGCAGCTTAGGGGGCAGGGGTCCCTACGAGCAGTACTTC. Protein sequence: CASSLGGRGPYEQYF.

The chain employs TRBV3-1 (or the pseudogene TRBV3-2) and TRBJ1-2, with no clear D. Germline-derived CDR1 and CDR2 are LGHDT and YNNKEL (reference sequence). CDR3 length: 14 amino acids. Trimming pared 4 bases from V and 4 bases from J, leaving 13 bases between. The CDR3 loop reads CASSPSGGTYGYTF. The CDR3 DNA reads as TGTGCCAGCAGCCCCTCGGGAGGTACCTATGGCTACACCTTC.

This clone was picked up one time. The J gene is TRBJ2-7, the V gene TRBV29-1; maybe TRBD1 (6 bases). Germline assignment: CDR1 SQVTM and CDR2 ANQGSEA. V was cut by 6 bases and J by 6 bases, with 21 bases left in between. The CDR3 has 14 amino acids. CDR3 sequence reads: CSVGEQGARGEQYF. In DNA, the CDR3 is TGCAGCGTAGGAGAACAGGGCGCCCGGGGCGAGCAGTACTTC.

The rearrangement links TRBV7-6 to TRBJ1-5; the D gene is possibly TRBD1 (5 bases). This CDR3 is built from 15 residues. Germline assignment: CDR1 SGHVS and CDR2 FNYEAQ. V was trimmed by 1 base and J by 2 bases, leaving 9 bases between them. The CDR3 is CASSLGGEGNQPQHF. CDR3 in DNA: TGTGCCAGCAGCTTAGGGGGGGAAGGCAATCAGCCCCAGCATTTT.

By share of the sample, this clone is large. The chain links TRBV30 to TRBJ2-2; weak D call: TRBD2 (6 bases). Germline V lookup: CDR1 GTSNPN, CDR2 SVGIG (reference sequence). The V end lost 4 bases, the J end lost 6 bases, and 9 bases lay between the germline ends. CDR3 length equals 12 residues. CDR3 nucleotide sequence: TGTGCCTGGACCGGGGAGGCCGGGGAGCTGTTTTTT. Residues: CAWTGEAGELFF.

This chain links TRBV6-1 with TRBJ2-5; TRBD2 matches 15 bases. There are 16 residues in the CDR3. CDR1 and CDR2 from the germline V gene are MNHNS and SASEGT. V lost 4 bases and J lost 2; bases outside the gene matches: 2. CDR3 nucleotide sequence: TGTGCCAGCAGTGGGACTAGCGGGAGGGTTCAAGAGACCCAGTACTTC. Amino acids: CASSGTSGRVQETQYF.

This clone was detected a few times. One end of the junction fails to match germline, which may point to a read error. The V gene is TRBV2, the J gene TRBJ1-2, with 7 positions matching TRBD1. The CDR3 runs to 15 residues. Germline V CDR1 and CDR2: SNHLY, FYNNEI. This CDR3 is CASIEGTVPNYGYTF. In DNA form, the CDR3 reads TGTGCCAGCATTGAAGGGACAGTCCCTAACTATGGCTACACCTTC.

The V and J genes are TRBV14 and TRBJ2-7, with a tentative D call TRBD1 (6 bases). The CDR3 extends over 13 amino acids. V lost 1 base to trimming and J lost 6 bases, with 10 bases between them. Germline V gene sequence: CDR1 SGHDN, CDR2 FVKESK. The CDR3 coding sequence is TGTGCCAGCAGCCAAGTTGTAGGGGGCGAGCAGTACTTC. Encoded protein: CASSQVVGGEQYF.

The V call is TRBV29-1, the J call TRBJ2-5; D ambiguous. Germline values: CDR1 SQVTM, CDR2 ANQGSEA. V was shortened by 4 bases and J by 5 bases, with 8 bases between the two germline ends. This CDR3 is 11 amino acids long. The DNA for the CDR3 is TGCAGCGTTGCTGGGCTTGAGACCCAGTACTTC. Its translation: CSVAGLETQYF.

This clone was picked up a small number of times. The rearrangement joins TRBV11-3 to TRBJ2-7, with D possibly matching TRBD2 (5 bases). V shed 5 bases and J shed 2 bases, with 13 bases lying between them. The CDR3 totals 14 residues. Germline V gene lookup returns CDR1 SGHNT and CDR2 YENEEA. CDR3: CASSLSAAAYEQYF. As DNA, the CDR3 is TGTGCCAGCAGCCTTTCCGCAGCGGCCTACGAGCAGTACTTC.

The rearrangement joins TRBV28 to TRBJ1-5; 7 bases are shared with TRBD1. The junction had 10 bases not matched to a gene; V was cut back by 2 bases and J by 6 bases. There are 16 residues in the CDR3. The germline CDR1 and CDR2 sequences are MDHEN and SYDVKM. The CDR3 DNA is TGTGCCAGCAGTTTACCACGGGGGCAGGGGGGTCAGCCCCAGCATTTT. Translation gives CASSLPRGQGGQPQHF.

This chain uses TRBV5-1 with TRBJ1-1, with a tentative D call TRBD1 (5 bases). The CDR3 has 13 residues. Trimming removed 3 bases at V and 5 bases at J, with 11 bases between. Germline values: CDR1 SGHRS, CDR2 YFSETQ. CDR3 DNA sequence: TGCGCCAGCAGCTCCCAAGGGGCGACTGAAGCTTTCTTT. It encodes CASSSQGATEAFF.

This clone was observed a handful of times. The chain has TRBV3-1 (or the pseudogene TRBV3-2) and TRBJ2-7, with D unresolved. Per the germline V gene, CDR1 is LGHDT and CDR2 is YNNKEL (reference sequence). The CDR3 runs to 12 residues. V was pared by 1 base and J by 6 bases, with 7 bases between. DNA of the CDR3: TGTGCCAGCAGCCAAGTGGCCTCCGAGCAGTACTTC. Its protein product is CASSQVASEQYF.

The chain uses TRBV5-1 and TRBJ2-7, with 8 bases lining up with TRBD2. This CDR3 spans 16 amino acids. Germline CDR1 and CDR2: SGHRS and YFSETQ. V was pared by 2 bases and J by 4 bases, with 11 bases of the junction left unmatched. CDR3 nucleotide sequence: TGCGCCAGCAGCTTCTTAGACCCTCGGGAGGGGTACGAGCAGTACTTC. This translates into CASSFLDPREGYEQYF.

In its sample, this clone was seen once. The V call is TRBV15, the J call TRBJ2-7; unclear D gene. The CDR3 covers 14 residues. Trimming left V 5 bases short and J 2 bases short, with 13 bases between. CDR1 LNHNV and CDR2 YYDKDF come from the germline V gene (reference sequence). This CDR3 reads CATSARQFPYEQYF. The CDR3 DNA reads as TGTGCCACCAGCGCGAGGCAGTTCCCCTACGAGCAGTACTTC. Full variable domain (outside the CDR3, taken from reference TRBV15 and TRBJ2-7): DAMVIQNPRYQVTQFGKPVTLSCSQTLNHNVMYWYQQKSSQAPKLLFHYYDKDFNNEADTPDNFQSRRPNTSFCFLDIRSPGLGDTAMYLCATSARQFPYEQYFGPGTRLTVT.

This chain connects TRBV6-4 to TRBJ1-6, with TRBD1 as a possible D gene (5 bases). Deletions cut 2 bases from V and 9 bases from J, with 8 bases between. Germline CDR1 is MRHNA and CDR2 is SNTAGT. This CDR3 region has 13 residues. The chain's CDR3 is CASSDGGSSPLHF. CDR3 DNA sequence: TGTGCCAGCAGTGACGGGGGGAGTTCACCCCTCCACTTT.

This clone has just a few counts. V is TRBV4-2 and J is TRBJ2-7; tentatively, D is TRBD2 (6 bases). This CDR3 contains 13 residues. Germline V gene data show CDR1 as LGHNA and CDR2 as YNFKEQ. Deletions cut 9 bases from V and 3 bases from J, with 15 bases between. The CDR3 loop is CARRGGDRYEQYF. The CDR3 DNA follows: TGTGCCAGACGAGGCGGGGACCGCTACGAGCAGTACTTC.

CDR3 sequence (DNA): TGCAGTGCTAGTCCCAGGGTCGGCGAGCAGTACTTC. Its protein product is CSASPRVGEQYF. The rearrangement links TRBV20-1 to TRBJ2-7, with TRBD1 as a possible D gene (5 bases). Germline V lookup: CDR1 DFQATT, CDR2 SNEGSKA (reference sequence). V was pared by 3 bases and J by 6 bases, with 12 bases between. The CDR3 sequence is 12 residues long.

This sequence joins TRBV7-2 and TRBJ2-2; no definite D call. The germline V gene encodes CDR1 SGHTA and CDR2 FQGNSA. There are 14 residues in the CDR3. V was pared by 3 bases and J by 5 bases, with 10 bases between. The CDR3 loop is CASSLGRPTGELFF. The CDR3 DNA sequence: TGTGCCAGCAGCTTGGGCAGGCCAACCGGGGAGCTGTTTTTT.

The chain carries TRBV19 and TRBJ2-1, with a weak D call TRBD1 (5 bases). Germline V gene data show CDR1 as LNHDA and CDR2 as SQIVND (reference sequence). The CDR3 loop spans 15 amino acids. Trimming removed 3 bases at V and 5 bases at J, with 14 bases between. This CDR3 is CASSIGATWNNEQFF. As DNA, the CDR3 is TGTGCCAGTAGTATTGGGGCAACGTGGAACAATGAGCAGTTCTTC.

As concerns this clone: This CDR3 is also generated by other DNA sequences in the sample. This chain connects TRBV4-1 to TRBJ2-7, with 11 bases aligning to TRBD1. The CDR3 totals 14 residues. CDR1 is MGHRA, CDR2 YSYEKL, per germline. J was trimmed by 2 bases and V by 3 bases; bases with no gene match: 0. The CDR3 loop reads CASSQGQGAYEQYF. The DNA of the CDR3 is TGCGCCAGCAGCCAGGGACAGGGGGCCTACGAGCAGTACTTC.

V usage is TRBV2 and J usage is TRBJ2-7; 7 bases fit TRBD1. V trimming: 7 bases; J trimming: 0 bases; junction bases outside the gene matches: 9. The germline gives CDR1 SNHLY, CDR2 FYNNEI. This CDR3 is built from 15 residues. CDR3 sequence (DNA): TGTGCCAGCACCGAGACAGGGCACAGCTCCTACGAGCAGTACTTC. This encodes CASTETGHSSYEQYF.

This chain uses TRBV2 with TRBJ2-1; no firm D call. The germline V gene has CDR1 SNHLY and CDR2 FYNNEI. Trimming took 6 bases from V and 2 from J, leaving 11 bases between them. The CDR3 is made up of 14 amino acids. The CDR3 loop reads CASSLVAPYNEQFF. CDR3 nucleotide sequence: TGTGCCAGCAGCCTAGTCGCCCCCTACAATGAGCAGTTCTTC.

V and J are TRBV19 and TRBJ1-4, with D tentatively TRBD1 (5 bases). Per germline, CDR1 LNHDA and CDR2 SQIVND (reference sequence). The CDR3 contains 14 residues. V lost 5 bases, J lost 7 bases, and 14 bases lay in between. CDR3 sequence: CASSPPQGGEKLFF. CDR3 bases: TGTGCCAGTAGTCCCCCCCAGGGAGGTGAAAAACTGTTTTTT.

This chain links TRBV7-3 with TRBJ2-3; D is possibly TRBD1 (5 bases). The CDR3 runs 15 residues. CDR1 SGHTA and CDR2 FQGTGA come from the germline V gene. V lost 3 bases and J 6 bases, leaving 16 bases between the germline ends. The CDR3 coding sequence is TGTGCCAGCAGCTTCGGTCCAGGGTGGGTGGATACGCAGTATTTT. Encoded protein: CASSFGPGWVDTQYF. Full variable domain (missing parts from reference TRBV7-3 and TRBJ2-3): GAGVSQTPSNKVTEKGKYVELRCDPISGHTALYWYRQSLGQGPEFLIYFQGTGAADDSGLPNDRFFAVRPEGSVSTLKIQRTERGDSAVYLCASSFGPGWVDTQYFGPGTRLTVL.

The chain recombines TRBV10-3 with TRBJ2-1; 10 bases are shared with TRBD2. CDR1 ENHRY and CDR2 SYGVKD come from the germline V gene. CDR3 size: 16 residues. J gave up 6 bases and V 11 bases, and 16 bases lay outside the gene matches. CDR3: CAVSPPPGLAINEQFF. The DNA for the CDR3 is TGTGCCGTATCACCCCCTCCGGGACTAGCGATCAATGAGCAGTTCTTC.

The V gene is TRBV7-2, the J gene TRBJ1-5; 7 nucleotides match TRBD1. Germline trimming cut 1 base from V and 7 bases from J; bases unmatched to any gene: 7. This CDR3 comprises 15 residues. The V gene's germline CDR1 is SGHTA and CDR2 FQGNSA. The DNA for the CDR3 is TGTGCCAGCAGCTTAGGACAGGGCCGGTCCCAGCCCCAGCATTTT. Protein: CASSLGQGRSQPQHF. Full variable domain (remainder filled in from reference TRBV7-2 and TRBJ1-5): GAGVSQSPSNKVTEKGKDVELRCDPISGHTALYWYRQSLGQGLEFLIYFQGNSAPDKSGLPSDRFSAERTGGSVSTLTIQRTQQEDSAVYLCASSLGQGRSQPQHFGDGTRLSIL.

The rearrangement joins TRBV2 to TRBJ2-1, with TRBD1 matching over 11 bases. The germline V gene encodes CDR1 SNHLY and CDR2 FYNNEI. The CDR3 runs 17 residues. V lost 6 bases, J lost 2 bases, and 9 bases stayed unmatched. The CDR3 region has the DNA TGTGCCAGCAGCCCGGACAGGGGGCCCACAACCTACAATGAGCAGTTCTTC. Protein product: CASSPDRGPTTYNEQFF.